One sample yielded the 26 T cell receptor beta chains listed below, sequenced in a study of T-cell memory formation after mild COVID-19. MiXCR, run by TCRdb on the 5' RACE reads, gives a single entry per CDR3 protein. The data show 250,000 to 350,000 distinct CDR3 sequences, with around a sixth seen just once and 22% held by the top ten. The sample taken for sequencing was PBMCs or a T cell subset sorted from them (not recorded which). The receptors originated from a young man who had mild COVID-19 (a few samples of this study predate the infection). Cell type and time point are not known.

This rearrangement joins TRBV6-2 or TRBV6-3 to TRBJ2-3, with D unresolved. The CDR3 spans 15 residues. In germline, CDR1 is MNHEY, CDR2 SVGEGT. V was pared by 8 bases and J by 2 bases, with 17 bases between. Here the CDR3 reads CASGWHNSYTDTQYF. CDR3 bases: TGTGCCAGCGGTTGGCACAACTCATACACAGATACGCAGTATTTT.

This chain joins TRBV4-1 and TRBJ2-7, with D perhaps matching TRBD1 or TRBD2 (5 bases each). V dropped 6 bases and J dropped 2 bases, with 11 bases sitting between them. Per germline, CDR1 MGHRA and CDR2 YSYEKL. This CDR3 comprises 13 residues. CDR3: CASSPGAPYEQYF. Here the CDR3 DNA reads TGCGCCAGCAGTCCCGGGGCCCCCTACGAGCAGTACTTC.

This clonotype appeared a few times. J is TRBJ2-1 and V is TRBV7-3; possibly TRBD2 for D (6 bases). V shed 2 bases and J shed 8 bases, with 10 bases lying between them. The germline CDR1 and CDR2 sequences are SGHTA and FQGTGA. The CDR3 totals 13 residues. CDR3 DNA sequence: TGTGCCAGCAGCTTAGGGGGGTCCTATGAGCAGTTCTTC. Residues: CASSLGGSYEQFF.

This clonotype was seen a few times. The chain employs TRBV6-5 and TRBJ1-2; weak D call: TRBD1 (6 bases). V lost 0 bases and J 4 bases, leaving 12 bases between the germline ends. The CDR3 has 15 residues. Germline V gene data show CDR1 as MNHEY and CDR2 as SVGAGI. The CDR3 bases are TGTGCCAGCAGTTACTCCGGGGGCAGGATCTATGGCTACACCTTC. Protein: CASSYSGGRIYGYTF.

This clonotype was found a few times. This CDR3 reads CASSDFRGDSKSNQPQHF. In nucleotides, the CDR3 is TGTGCCAGCAGTGATTTCCGCGGGGACAGTAAGAGCAATCAGCCCCAGCATTTT. This chain connects TRBV2 to TRBJ1-5, with 7 bases matching TRBD1. Germline CDR1 SNHLY, CDR2 FYNNEI. The V segment lost 3 bases and the J segment 1 base; nucleotides outside the gene matches: 12. The CDR3 has 18 amino acids.

The rearrangement joins TRBV24-1 to TRBJ1-6; D remains ambiguous. Germline V gives CDR1 KGHDR, CDR2 SFDVKD. V gave up 9 bases and J gave up 7 bases, with 15 bases separating them. The CDR3 consists of 14 residues. The CDR3 DNA follows: TGTGCCACCCCACGCGGTGCGGGCAATTCACCCCTCCACTTT. This sequence encodes CATPRGAGNSPLHF.

This chain links TRBV9 with TRBJ1-1; TRBD1 might be the D (5 bases). This CDR3 has 13 amino acids. Germline V CDR1 and CDR2: SGDLS, YYNGEE. V was pared by 2 bases and J by 3 bases, with 8 bases between. The CDR3 DNA follows: TGTGCCAGCAGCGTTGGGGCCCACACTGAAGCTTTCTTT. Its protein product is CASSVGAHTEAFF.

This rearrangement joins TRBV18 to TRBJ1-3, with D maybe TRBD1 (5 bases). This CDR3 spans 16 amino acids. Per the germline V gene, CDR1 is KGHSH and CDR2 is LQKENI. Trimming stripped 3 bases from V and 4 bases from J, with 16 bases between. CDR3: CASSPTSGHIGNTIYF. CDR3 DNA sequence: TGTGCCAGCTCACCGACGTCCGGACACATAGGAAACACCATATATTTT. Complete variable domain (other parts from reference TRBV18 and TRBJ1-3): NAGVMQNPRHLVRRRGQEARLRCSPMKGHSHVYWYRQLPEEGLKFMVYLQKENIIDESGMPKERFSAEFPKEGPSILRIQQVVRGDSAAYFCASSPTSGHIGNTIYFGEGSWLTVV.

This clonotype turned up a few times. The chain uses TRBV24-1 and TRBJ2-3; TRBD1 matches at 7 bases. The J segment lost 1 base and the V segment lost 4 bases, leaving 7 bases of the junction unmatched. The CDR3 spans 16 residues. The germline V gene has CDR1 KGHDR and CDR2 SFDVKD. CDR3 in amino acids: CATSDSRQGGTDTQYF. In DNA, the CDR3 is TGTGCCACCAGTGACTCTAGACAGGGAGGCACAGATACGCAGTATTTT.

In its sample, this clonotype was seen a few times. The CDR3 loop reads CASSLTGEGQPQHF. The CDR3 DNA reads TGTGCCAGCAGTCTAACAGGGGAAGGGCAGCCCCAGCATTTT. The V call is TRBV12-3 or TRBV12-4, the J call TRBJ1-5; TRBD1 matches at 7 bases. The CDR3 covers 14 residues. Trimming at V came to 5 bases and at J to 7 bases, leaving 8 bases not matched to a gene.

This clonotype came up a few times. The genes are TRBV20-1 and TRBJ2-3, with TRBD2 as a possible D gene (5 bases). Germline CDR1 is DFQATT and CDR2 is SNEGSKA (reference sequence). There are 14 residues in the CDR3. Deletions cut 5 bases from V and 0 bases from J, with 12 bases between. The CDR3 nucleotides are TGCAGTGCTGAGGGAGATTACAGCACAGATACGCAGTATTTT. This encodes CSAEGDYSTDTQYF.

Ten or more counts support this clonotype. The chain joins TRBV29-1 to TRBJ2-1; D may be TRBD1 or TRBD2 (5 bases each). The V gene lost 7 bases and the J gene lost 0 bases, with 16 bases spanning the gap. The length of the CDR3 is 15 residues. Germline values: CDR1 SQVTM, CDR2 ANQGSEA. The CDR3 reads CSARDEDFSYNEQFF. CDR3 bases: TGCAGCGCTCGGGACGAGGACTTCTCCTACAATGAGCAGTTCTTC.

The gene calls are TRBV2 and TRBJ2-7; possible D gene TRBD1, 6 bases. V was clipped by 5 bases and J by 3 bases, with 17 bases between them. The CDR3 contains 15 residues. Germline assignment: CDR1 SNHLY and CDR2 FYNNEI. For the CDR3, the DNA is TGTGCCAGCAGTCTTTCCCGGGACACCGGCTACGAGCAGTACGTC. Translated: CASSLSRDTGYEQYV.

This clonotype was recorded a few times. The rearrangement uses TRBV4-2 and TRBJ1-6; D call uncertain. Between the trimmed V and J ends, which lost 5 bases and 7 bases, there was a span of 15 bases. The CDR3 runs 15 residues. Germline V gives CDR1 LGHNA, CDR2 YNFKEQ. The CDR3 coding sequence is TGTGCCAGCAGCTCGACGGTTAGTCCAAATTCACCCCTCCACTTT. Protein sequence: CASSSTVSPNSPLHF.

This clonotype has a count of ten or more. The V gene is TRBV7-9, the J gene TRBJ2-6; 10 bases fit TRBD1. J lost 4 bases, V lost 10 bases, and 22 bases had no gene match. CDR3 length equals 20 residues. Germline CDR1 is SEHNR and CDR2 is FQNEAQ (reference sequence). The CDR3 DNA reads as TGTGCCATTCTCTCGCGTTCCGGGACAGGGGCGATGAAGGGGGCCAACGTCCTGACTTTC. It translates to CAILSRSGTGAMKGANVLTF.

V and J are TRBV6-5 and TRBJ1-1; D ambiguous. Germline V gene sequence: CDR1 MNHEY, CDR2 SVGAGI. Trimming left V 0 bases short and J 0 bases short, with 11 bases between. CDR3 length equals 16 residues. The CDR3 DNA is TGTGCCAGCAGTTACTCGGAGTCCCCTATGAACACTGAAGCTTTCTTT. Protein product: CASSYSESPMNTEAFF.

This chain uses TRBV6-6 with TRBJ2-7; D is possibly TRBD1 or TRBD2 (5 bases each). The V and J ends lost 2 bases and 3 bases respectively, with 17 bases between them. Germline values: CDR1 MNHNY, CDR2 SVGAGI (reference sequence). This CDR3 contains 16 residues. The CDR3 region is CASSYEKWGPIYEQYV. The DNA for the CDR3 is TGTGCCAGCAGTTACGAGAAGTGGGGACCCATCTACGAGCAGTACGTC.

This clonotype was seen only a few times. The chain has TRBV13 and TRBJ1-5; D is uncertain. Deletions cut 5 bases from V and 7 bases from J, with 12 bases between. This CDR3 region has 13 residues. Per the germline V gene, CDR1 is PRHDT and CDR2 is FYEKMQ (reference sequence). The CDR3 loop is CASSLMVGQPQHF. CDR3 sequence (DNA): TGTGCCAGCAGCCTAATGGTAGGACAGCCCCAGCATTTT.

This clonotype was found a few times. The J gene is TRBJ1-2, the V gene TRBV7-2; TRBD1 aligns across 7 bases. The CDR3 length is 13 residues. Germline V gives CDR1 SGHTA, CDR2 FQGNSA. V trimming: 6 bases; J trimming: 3 bases; junction bases outside the gene matches: 4. CDR3 amino acids: CASSETGYYGYTF. DNA of the CDR3: TGTGCCAGCAGTGAGACAGGGTACTATGGCTACACCTTC.

This clonotype was seen only a few times. V and J are TRBV20-1 and TRBJ2-5; 9 nucleotides line up with TRBD1. Germline V gene sequence: CDR1 DFQATT, CDR2 SNEGSKA (reference sequence). V lost 3 bases to trimming and J lost 4 bases; unmatched junction nucleotides: 3. There are 13 residues in the CDR3. The CDR3 region has the DNA TGCAGTGCTAGGTCGACAGGGGGAGAGACCCAGTACTTC. Protein sequence: CSARSTGGETQYF.

The chain has TRBV20-1 and TRBJ1-1; D is unclear. V dropped 6 bases and J dropped 0 bases, with 11 bases sitting between them. Germline V gene sequence: CDR1 DFQATT, CDR2 SNEGSKA (reference sequence). The CDR3 extends over 13 amino acids. CDR3 amino acids: CSAVRELNTEAFF. In nucleotides, the CDR3 is TGCAGTGCCGTACGGGAGTTGAACACTGAAGCTTTCTTT.

This chain uses TRBV20-1 with TRBJ1-5, with 7 bases that match TRBD1. Germline V gives CDR1 DFQATT, CDR2 SNEGSKA (reference sequence). The CDR3 has 14 amino acids. The trim removed 1 base at V and 3 bases at J, leaving 3 bases unmatched. The CDR3, as DNA: TGCAGTGCTAGAGCGACAGGGCTCAATCAGCCCCAGCATTTT. Its protein is CSARATGLNQPQHF.

This clonotype appeared a few times. This sequence joins TRBV7-3 and TRBJ2-1, with D unresolved. Trimming stripped 4 bases from V and 5 bases from J, with 6 bases between. The CDR3 loop spans 12 amino acids. Germline values: CDR1 SGHTA, CDR2 FQGTGA. The CDR3 DNA reads as TGTGCCAGCAGCTCTTCCAACAATGAGCAGTTCTTC. Translation gives CASSSSNNEQFF. Based on the CDR3 plus reference TRBV7-3 and TRBJ2-1, the full variable domain is GAGVSQTPSNKVTEKGKYVELRCDPISGHTALYWYRQSLGQGPEFLIYFQGTGAADDSGLPNDRFFAVRPEGSVSTLKIQRTERGDSAVYLCASSSSNNEQFFGPGTRLTVL.

The chain recombines TRBV5-1 with TRBJ1-1; D unclear. Trimming stripped 1 base from V and 6 bases from J, with 10 bases between. The V gene's germline CDR1 is SGHRS and CDR2 YFSETQ. The CDR3 contains 13 residues. In nucleotides, the CDR3 is TGCGCCAGCAGCTTGCTATCAGGCTCTGAAGCTTTCTTT. Translated: CASSLLSGSEAFF.

This rearrangement joins TRBV7-2 to TRBJ2-3; 8 bases are a match to TRBD2. This CDR3 has 13 amino acids. V shed 5 bases and J 6 bases; nucleotides not matched to a gene: 4. The germline gives CDR1 SGHTA, CDR2 FQGNSA. The chain's CDR3 is CASSRGGRDTQYF. CDR3 coding DNA: TGTGCCAGCAGCCGGGGGGGCCGGGATACGCAGTATTTT.

This clonotype showed up many times. The chain links TRBV12-3 or TRBV12-4 to TRBJ2-1, with D possibly being TRBD2 (6 bases). V gave up 3 bases and J gave up 9 bases, with 6 bases separating them. The CDR3 sequence is 11 residues long. The CDR3 region has the DNA TGTGCCAGCAGTTTCGGGGGTGAGCAGTTCTTC. Its translation is CASSFGGEQFF.